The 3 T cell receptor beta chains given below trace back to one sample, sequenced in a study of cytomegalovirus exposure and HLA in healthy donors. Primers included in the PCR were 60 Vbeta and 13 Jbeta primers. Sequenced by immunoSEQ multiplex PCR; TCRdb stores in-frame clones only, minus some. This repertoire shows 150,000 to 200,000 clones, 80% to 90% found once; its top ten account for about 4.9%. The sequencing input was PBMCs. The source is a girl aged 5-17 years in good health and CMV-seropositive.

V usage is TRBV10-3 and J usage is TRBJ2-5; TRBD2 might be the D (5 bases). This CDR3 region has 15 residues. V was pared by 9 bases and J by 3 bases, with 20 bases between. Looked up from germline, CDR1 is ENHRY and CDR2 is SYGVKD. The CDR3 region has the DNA TGTGCCATTCATAGTGGAGAGGGAGAGGAAGAGACCCAGTACTTC. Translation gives CAIHSGEGEEETQYF.

CDR3 DNA sequence: TGTGCCAGCAGCTGGACAGGGAACGAGCAGTACTTC. Translating it yields CASSWTGNEQYF. The J gene is TRBJ2-7, the V gene TRBV5-6; 8 nucleotides line up with TRBD1. After removal of 3 bases from V and 5 bases from J, the junction contained 1 base not matched to a gene. The CDR3 has 12 amino acids. From germline, CDR1 is SGHDT and CDR2 YYEEEE. Variable domain in full (rest from reference TRBV5-6 and TRBJ2-7): DAGVTQSPTHLIKTRGQQVTLRCSPKSGHDTVSWYQQALGQGPQFIFQYYEEEERQRGNFPDRFSGHQFPNYSSELNVNALLLGDSALYLCASSWTGNEQYFGPGTRLTVT.

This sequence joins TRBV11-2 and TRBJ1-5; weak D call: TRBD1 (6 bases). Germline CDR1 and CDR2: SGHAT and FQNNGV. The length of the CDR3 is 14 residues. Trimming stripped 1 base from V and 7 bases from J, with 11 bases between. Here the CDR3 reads CASSLVQGGQPQHF. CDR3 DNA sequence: TGTGCCAGCAGCTTAGTACAGGGCGGGCAGCCCCAGCATTTT. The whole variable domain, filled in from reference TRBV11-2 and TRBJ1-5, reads EAGVAQSPRYKIIEKRQSVAFWCNPISGHATLYWYQQILGQGPKLLIQFQNNGVVDDSQLPKDRFSAERLKGVDSTLKIQPAKLEDSAVYLCASSLVQGGQPQHFGDGTRLSIL.